The 27 T cell receptor beta chains below all came from one sample that was sequenced in a study of graft-versus-host responses after intestinal transplantation. No antigen has been assigned to these receptors. The repertoire was sequenced with immunoSEQ multiplex PCR; TCRdb's copy has only in-frame clones and lacks some. The data contain some 110,000 clones, around 94% of them seen just once; the ten biggest clones take up 0.2% to 0.25%. The specimen was unstimulated CD4+ T cells sorted from spleen or lymph node cells, collected before transplant. Receptor source: a human donor who was the organ donor for an intestinal transplant.

CDR3 sequence (DNA): TGTGCCAGTAGTCCGACAGAGACCAATAACTATGGCTACACCTTC. Its translation: CASSPTETNNYGYTF. This rearrangement joins TRBV19 to TRBJ1-2; TRBD1 might be the D (5 bases). The CDR3 runs to 15 residues. CDR1 is LNHDA, CDR2 SQIVND, per germline (reference sequence). Trimming removed 5 bases at V and 1 base at J, with 14 bases between.

The gene calls are TRBV18 and TRBJ2-3, with a possible D match to TRBD1 (7 bases). The CDR3 runs to 16 residues. V lost 6 bases and J lost 4, with 20 bases in between. Germline lookup yields CDR1 KGHSH and CDR2 LQKENI. The chain's CDR3 is CASSAGGQHFADTQYF. Written as DNA, the CDR3 is TGTGCCAGCTCCGCCGGGGGACAGCATTTCGCAGATACGCAGTATTTT.

The rearrangement links TRBV13 to TRBJ2-1; TRBD2 matches at 7 bases. The CDR3 has 15 amino acids. Germline values: CDR1 PRHDT, CDR2 FYEKMQ (reference sequence). The ends lost 2 bases at V and 3 bases at J; junction bases unmatched: 4. CDR3 region: CASSLTGGIYNEQFF. The CDR3 DNA sequence: TGTGCCAGCAGCTTAACGGGAGGCATCTACAATGAGCAGTTCTTC.

This clone has more than one count but fewer than ten. CDR3 protein: CASRGDRATEAFF. DNA of the CDR3: TGTGCCAGTAGAGGAGACAGGGCGACTGAAGCTTTCTTT. The chain is built from TRBV19 and TRBJ1-1; 7 positions agree with TRBD1. This CDR3 contains 13 residues. V lost 6 bases and J lost 5; bases outside the gene matches: 6. Germline CDR1 is LNHDA and CDR2 is SQIVND (reference sequence).

The J gene is TRBJ2-6, the V gene TRBV28, with D hard to call. The CDR3 consists of 16 residues. CDR1 MDHEN and CDR2 SYDVKM come from the germline V gene. V was trimmed by 7 bases and J by 1 base, leaving 14 bases between them. In DNA, the CDR3 is TGTGCCAGCACCCCTGGGGTGAGATCTGGGGCCAACGTCCTGACTTTC. Encoded protein: CASTPGVRSGANVLTF.

V and J are TRBV19 and TRBJ1-5; 7 bases are shared with TRBD1. The CDR3 is 16 amino acids. The ends lost 4 bases at V and 4 bases at J; junction bases unmatched: 10. CDR1 is LNHDA and CDR2 is SQIVND in the germline V gene (reference sequence). CDR3 sequence (DNA): TGTGCCAGTAGTACCCAAACAGGGGTTTCAAATCAGCCCCAGCATTTT. Its protein product is CASSTQTGVSNQPQHF.

The rearrangement links TRBV30 to TRBJ2-2; perhaps TRBD1 as D (6 bases). CDR1 is GTSNPN and CDR2 is SVGIG in the germline V gene (reference sequence). V lost 4 bases to trimming and J lost 0 bases, with 9 bases between them. This CDR3 has 14 residues. The CDR3: CAWTRGTNTGELFF. The CDR3 DNA reads TGTGCCTGGACGAGGGGGACGAACACCGGGGAGCTGTTTTTT.

This clone was found a few times. Written as DNA, the CDR3 is TGTGCCAGCAGCTTAACCGGGGGGACGGGACTAGCGGGAGGGACGCAGTATTTT. Translated, it gives CASSLTGGTGLAGGTQYF. The rearrangement joins TRBV7-3 to TRBJ2-3, with 16 bases that match TRBD2. The CDR3 has 18 residues. With V trimmed by 0 bases and J by 9 bases, 9 bases remained unmatched. Germline CDR1 SGHTA, CDR2 FQGTGA.

The J gene is TRBJ2-5, the V gene TRBV9; 9 bases match TRBD1. Germline trimming cut 4 bases from V and 5 bases from J; bases unmatched to any gene: 15. Germline values: CDR1 SGDLS, CDR2 YYNGEE. This CDR3 is 17 amino acids long. CDR3 DNA sequence: TGTGCCAGCAGCTCCAGGGGGGGGACAGGGTTATGGGAGACCCAGTACTTC. Its protein is CASSSRGGTGLWETQYF.

The chain combines TRBV9 with TRBJ2-5; 14 positions match TRBD2. Germline trimming cut 3 bases from V and 1 base from J; bases unmatched to any gene: 8. Per germline, CDR1 SGDLS and CDR2 YYNGEE. This CDR3 contains 18 residues. CDR3 DNA sequence: TGTGCCAGCAGCGCCCAGACTAGCGGGAGGGAGATCCAAGAGACCCAGTACTTC. Encoded protein: CASSAQTSGREIQETQYF.

The V call is TRBV11-3, the J call TRBJ2-3, with 9 bases matching TRBD2. Per germline, CDR1 SGHNT and CDR2 YENEEA. V was pared by 4 bases and J by 4 bases, with 6 bases of the junction left unmatched. The CDR3 consists of 15 residues. The CDR3 sequence is CASSYGTSSADTQYF. DNA for the CDR3: TGTGCCAGCAGCTACGGGACTAGCTCAGCAGATACGCAGTATTTT. Combining the CDR3 with reference TRBV11-3 and TRBJ2-3 gives the whole variable domain EAGVVQSPRYKIIEKKQPVAFWCNPISGHNTLYWYLQNLGQGPELLIRYENEEAVDDSQLPKDRFSAERLKGVDSTLKIQPAELGDSAVYLCASSYGTSSADTQYFGPGTRLTVL.

The chain joins TRBV6-5 to TRBJ2-7; D possibly corresponds to TRBD1 (7 bases). The germline V and J ends were trimmed by 6 bases and 2 bases, with 14 bases remaining between them. The CDR3 is made up of 14 amino acids. Germline assignment: CDR1 MNHEY and CDR2 SVGAGI. In nucleotides, the CDR3 is TGTGCCAGCAGCGGCCAGGGGGGTCCCTACGAGCAGTACTTC. It is translated as CASSGQGGPYEQYF.

The chain carries TRBV25-1 and TRBJ2-5, with TRBD1 matching 8 bases. V gave up 1 base and J gave up 4 bases; unmatched junction bases: 5. Per the germline V gene, CDR1 is MGHDK and CDR2 is SYGVNS. The CDR3 totals 15 residues. The CDR3 region is CASSESRTGRETQYF. Written as DNA, the CDR3 is TGTGCCAGCAGTGAATCACGGACAGGGCGAGAGACCCAGTACTTC. The whole variable domain, filled in from reference TRBV25-1 and TRBJ2-5, reads EADIYQTPRYLVIGTGKKITLECSQTMGHDKMYWYQQDPGMELHLIHYSYGVNSTEKGDLSSESTVSRIRTEHFPLTLESARPSHTSQYLCASSESRTGRETQYFGPGTRLLVL.

This chain joins TRBV9 and TRBJ2-7, with D unresolved. The CDR3 loop spans 13 amino acids. V was trimmed by 0 bases and J by 6 bases, leaving 10 bases between them. CDR1 and CDR2 (germline): SGDLS, YYNGEE. In DNA form, the CDR3 reads TGTGCCAGCAGCGTAGGCTCTCAAGGCGAGCAGTACTTC. It codes for CASSVGSQGEQYF.

This clone occurred once. The rearrangement joins TRBV28 to TRBJ1-4; D may be TRBD1 (5 bases). The V end lost 7 bases, the J end lost 3 bases, and 15 bases lay between the germline ends. Germline assignment: CDR1 MDHEN and CDR2 SYDVKM. The CDR3 extends over 15 amino acids. CDR3 sequence reads: CASTIGGKANEKLFF. CDR3 nucleotides: TGTGCCAGCACCATTGGGGGGAAAGCTAATGAAAAACTGTTTTTT. The variable domain in full, completed from reference TRBV28 and TRBJ1-4, reads DVKVTQSSRYLVKRTGEKVFLECVQDMDHENMFWYRQDPGLGLRLIYFSYDVKMKEKGDIPEGYSVSREKKERFSLILESASTNQTSMYLCASTIGGKANEKLFFGSGTQLSVL.

J is TRBJ1-3 and V is TRBV25-1; 8 nucleotides agree with TRBD1. With V trimmed by 6 bases and J by 0 bases, 10 bases remained unmatched. CDR1 MGHDK and CDR2 SYGVNS come from the germline V gene. The CDR3 runs 17 residues. CDR3 residues: CASSDPGQASSGNTIYF. CDR3 DNA sequence: TGTGCCAGCAGCGATCCGGGACAGGCAAGCTCTGGAAACACCATATATTTT.

A single count supports this clone. The chain joins TRBV15 to TRBJ1-4; D perhaps matches TRBD1 (5 bases). The CDR3 contains 14 residues. The ends were cut back, 6 bases at V and 6 bases at J, with 14 bases in the middle. Germline V gene sequence: CDR1 LNHNV, CDR2 YYDKDF (reference sequence). Here the CDR3 reads CATSRDGDHEKLFF. Written as DNA, the CDR3 is TGTGCCACCAGTCGGGACGGGGACCATGAAAAACTGTTTTTT.

This chain connects TRBV7-9 to TRBJ2-3; D remains ambiguous. Per germline, CDR1 SEHNR and CDR2 FQNEAQ (reference sequence). The length of the CDR3 is 11 residues. Trimming removed 1 base from V and 5 bases from J, with 1 base in between. CDR3 DNA sequence: TGTGCCAGCAGCTTAGAAGATACGCAGTATTTT. Translating gives CASSLEDTQYF.

The chain has TRBV7-9 and TRBJ2-2; D not resolved. This CDR3 has 14 amino acids. Germline V gene sequence: CDR1 SEHNR, CDR2 FQNEAQ (reference sequence). The V end was cut by 5 bases, the J end by 0 bases, with 7 bases between. The CDR3 DNA reads TGTGCCAGCAGCCAGACTGCGAACACCGGGGAGCTGTTTTTT. It is translated as CASSQTANTGELFF.

About this clone itself: The sample carries other DNA sequences with the same CDR3. CDR3 nucleotide sequence: TGTGCCAGCAGTGAGGGGCAAAGGAATCAGCCCCAGCATTTT. Protein product: CASSEGQRNQPQHF. This chain connects TRBV6-1 to TRBJ1-5; tentative D call: TRBD1 (5 bases). Germline values: CDR1 MNHNS, CDR2 SASEGT. Trimming stripped 3 bases from V and 4 bases from J, with 10 bases between. The CDR3 contains 14 residues.

The chain employs TRBV14 and TRBJ2-5; 11 positions match TRBD2. This CDR3 comprises 17 residues. CDR1 is SGHDN and CDR2 is FVKESK in the germline V gene. V was clipped by 4 bases and J by 0 bases; unmatched bases: 7. CDR3 residues: CASSRIGTSGYQETQYF. In DNA form, the CDR3 reads TGTGCCAGCAGCCGCATTGGGACTAGCGGCTACCAAGAGACCCAGTACTTC.

The chain couples TRBV28 to TRBJ1-1; D may be TRBD1 (5 bases). The length of the CDR3 is 13 residues. Germline CDR1 reads MDHEN; CDR2 reads SYDVKM. The V and J ends lost 5 bases and 11 bases respectively, with 18 bases between them. CDR3 protein: CASSLSPGLNAFF. As DNA, the CDR3 is TGTGCCAGCAGTCTTTCTCCGGGACTTAACGCTTTCTTT.

J is TRBJ2-7 and V is TRBV7-2; 11 nucleotides align to TRBD2. This CDR3 is built from 15 residues. Trimming removed 3 bases from V and 6 bases from J; junction bases left unmatched: 7. The germline gives CDR1 SGHTA, CDR2 FQGNSA. This CDR3 reads CASSFGRTSGSEQYF. The CDR3 DNA reads TGTGCCAGCAGCTTCGGCAGGACTAGCGGGTCCGAGCAGTACTTC.

The J gene is TRBJ2-2, the V gene TRBV6-5; no firm D call. V shed 2 bases and J shed 4 bases, with 5 bases lying between them. Looked up from germline, CDR1 is MNHEY and CDR2 is SVGAGI. The CDR3 is 13 amino acids. The CDR3 DNA reads TGTGCCAGCAGTTACCCTAGCACCGGGGAGCTGTTTTTT. It is translated as CASSYPSTGELFF.

A word on this clone: The junction departs from the called germline gene at one end, perhaps through a read error. The gene calls are TRBV5-3 and TRBJ2-2, with D maybe TRBD2 (6 bases). TRBV5-3 is an ORF; its function is uncertain. The CDR3 is 15 residues long. The CDR3 DNA reads as TGTGCCAGAAGCTGTACAACTAGTTTCGGCGGGGAGCCGTTTTTT. This codes for CARSCTTSFGGEPFF.

The V and J genes are TRBV6-1 and TRBJ2-3, with 9 positions matching TRBD1. CDR3 length: 15 residues. Germline trimming cut 4 bases from V and 5 bases from J; bases unmatched to any gene: 7. Germline assignment: CDR1 MNHNS and CDR2 SASEGT. The CDR3, as DNA: TGTGCCAGCAGTGGCGGGGACAGGGTTTTAGATACGCAGTATTTT. It yields the protein CASSGGDRVLDTQYF.

This chain uses TRBV9 with TRBJ2-5, with 16 bases aligning to TRBD2. The V gene's germline CDR1 is SGDLS and CDR2 YYNGEE. The V segment lost 0 bases and the J segment 3 bases; nucleotides outside the gene matches: 5. The CDR3 has 18 amino acids. The CDR3 nucleotides are TGTGCCAGCAGCGTAGCCGCCGGGACTAGCGGGAGGGAAGAGACCCAGTACTTC. Its protein is CASSVAAGTSGREETQYF. Combining the CDR3 with reference TRBV9 and TRBJ2-5 gives the whole variable domain DSGVTQTPKHLITATGQRVTLRCSPRSGDLSVYWYQQSLDQGLQFLIQYYNGEERAKGNILERFSAQQFPDLHSELNLSSLELGDSALYFCASSVAAGTSGREETQYFGPGTRLLVL.